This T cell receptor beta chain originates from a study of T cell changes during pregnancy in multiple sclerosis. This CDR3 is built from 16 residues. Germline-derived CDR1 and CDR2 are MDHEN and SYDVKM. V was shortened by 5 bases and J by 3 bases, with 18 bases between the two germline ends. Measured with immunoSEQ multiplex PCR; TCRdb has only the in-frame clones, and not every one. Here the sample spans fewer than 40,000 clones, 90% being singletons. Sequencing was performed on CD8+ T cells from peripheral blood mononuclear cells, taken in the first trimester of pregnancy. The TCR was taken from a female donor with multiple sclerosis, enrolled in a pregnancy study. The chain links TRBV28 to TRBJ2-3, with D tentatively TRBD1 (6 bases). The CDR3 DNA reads TGTGCCAGCAGTCTAACCCCACTCGGACAGACAGATACGCAGTATTTT. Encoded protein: CASSLTPLGQTDTQYF. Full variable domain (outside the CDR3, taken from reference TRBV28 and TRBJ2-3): DVKVTQSSRYLVKRTGEKVFLECVQDMDHENMFWYRQDPGLGLRLIYFSYDVKMKEKGDIPEGYSVSREKKERFSLILESASTNQTSMYLCASSLTPLGQTDTQYFGPGTRLTVL.